This T cell receptor (beta chain) was profiled in a study of Ad26.COV2.S vaccination and SARS-CoV-2 variants. Study observations and caveats: Following vaccination, spike-specific CD8+ and CD4+ T cell responses reportedly exhibited substantial breadth. The TCR breadth and depth analyses may have produced an underestimate of total T cell responses.

Some clones are missing from TCRdb's copy, which holds only in-frame ones; the method was immunoSEQ multiplex PCR. The sample lists more than 350,000 clones, more than 80% occurring once. Stated treatment: 15 to 20 received Ad26.COV2.S at low or high dose, single or two shots; 5 received placebo; per-sample allocation not given. Samples were taken on day 63 after the first vaccine or placebo injection. The donor was a Boston adult aged 18-55 years. A remark on this clone: Its antigen is not known.

This TCR was recovered from a person between 18 and 60 years old who received the Ad26.COV2.S COVID-19 vaccine or a placebo. The material was peripheral blood, obtained in a trial of Ad26.COV2.S vaccine versus placebo.

The CDR3 DNA sequence: TGCGCCAGCAGCCCTCGGAAGGGAGGGGACACTGAAGCTTTCTTT. Translating it yields CASSPRKGGDTEAFF. This chain joins TRBV4-3 and TRBJ1-1, with TRBD1 as a possible D gene (5 bases). The CDR3 has 15 amino acids. Germline V gene data show CDR1 as LGHNA and CDR2 as YSLEER. V lost 4 bases, J lost 3 bases, and 15 bases lay in between.